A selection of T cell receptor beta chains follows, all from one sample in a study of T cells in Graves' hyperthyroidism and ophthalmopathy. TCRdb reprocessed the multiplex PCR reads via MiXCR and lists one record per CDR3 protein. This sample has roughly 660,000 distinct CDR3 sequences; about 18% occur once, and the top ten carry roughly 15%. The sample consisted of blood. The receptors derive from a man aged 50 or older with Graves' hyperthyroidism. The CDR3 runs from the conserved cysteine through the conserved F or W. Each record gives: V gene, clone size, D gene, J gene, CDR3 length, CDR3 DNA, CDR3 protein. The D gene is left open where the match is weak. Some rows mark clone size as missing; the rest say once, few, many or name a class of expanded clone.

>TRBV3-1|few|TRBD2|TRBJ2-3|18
TGTGCCAGCAGCCAAGATTTCCGACTAGCGGGACCCACAGATACGCAGTATTTT
CASSQDFRLAGPTDTQYF
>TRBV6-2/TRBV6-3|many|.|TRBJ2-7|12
TGTGCCAGCAGGCCAGGACTCTACGAGCAGTACTTC
CASRPGLYEQYF
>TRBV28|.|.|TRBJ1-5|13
TGTGCCAGCAGTTTGACTGTGATTCAGCCCCAGCATTTT
CASSLTVIQPQHF
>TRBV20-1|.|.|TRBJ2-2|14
TGCAGTGCCCCGACTCAGATTGGCACCGGGGAGCTGTTTTTT
CSAPTQIGTGELFF
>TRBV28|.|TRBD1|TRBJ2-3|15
TGTGCCACCAGACCGGGACAGTGGCACACAGATACGCAGTATTTT
CATRPGQWHTDTQYF
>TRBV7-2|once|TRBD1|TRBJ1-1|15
TGTGCCAGCAGCCCCCGGGACAGGGTGAACACTGAAGCTTTCTTT
CASSPRDRVNTEAFF
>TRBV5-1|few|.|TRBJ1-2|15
TGCGCCAGCAGCTTGGTGGGAAAGGGACACTATGGCTACACCTTC
CASSLVGKGHYGYTF
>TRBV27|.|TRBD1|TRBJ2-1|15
TGTGCCAGCCTGGGTAGGGGGCCTTCCTACAATGAGCAGTTCTTC
CASLGRGPSYNEQFF
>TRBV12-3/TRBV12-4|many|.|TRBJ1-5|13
TGTGCCAGCAGTTTGGACAGATATCAGCCCCAGCATTTT
CASSLDRYQPQHF
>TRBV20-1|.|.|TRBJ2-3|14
TGCAGTGCTAACCTACAGGGATTCACAGATACGCAGTATTTT
CSANLQGFTDTQYF
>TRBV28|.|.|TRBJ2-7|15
TGTGCCAGCAGTTTGAGTCAGGAGATTTTCTACGAGCAGTACTTC
CASSLSQEIFYEQYF
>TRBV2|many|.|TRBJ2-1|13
TGTGCCAGCACTGAAGGTTTGGTAGATTATGAGTTCTTC
CASTEGLVDYEFF
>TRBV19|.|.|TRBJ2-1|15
TGTGCCAGCGTGGCGGGGCTAGGCAAAAACAATGAGCAGTTCTTC
CASVAGLGKNNEQFF
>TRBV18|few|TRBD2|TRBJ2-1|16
TGTGCCAGCTCACCCCGTAGCGGGAGCTCCTACAATGAGCAGTTCTTC
CASSPRSGSSYNEQFF
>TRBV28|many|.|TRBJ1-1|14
TGTGCCAGCAGTACCCAGACAGCCGGCACTGAAGCTTTCTTT
CASSTQTAGTEAFF
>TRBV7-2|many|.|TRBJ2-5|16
TGTGCCAGCACTCCTCTAATCTCGGGAGTTGGGGAGACCCAGTACTTC
CASTPLISGVGETQYF
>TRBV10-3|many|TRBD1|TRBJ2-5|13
TGTGCCATCAAATCGCAGGGGGACGAGACCCAGTACTTC
CAIKSQGDETQYF
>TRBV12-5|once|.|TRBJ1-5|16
TGTGCTAGTGGTTTGGAAACAGGACTCAGCAATCAGCCCCAGCATTTT
CASGLETGLSNQPQHF
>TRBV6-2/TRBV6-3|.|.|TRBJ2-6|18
TGTGCCAGCAGTTACTGGCCAGGGGACTTCGCTGGGGCCAACGTCCTGACTTTC
CASSYWPGDFAGANVLTF
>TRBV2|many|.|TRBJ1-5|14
TGTGCCAGCAAAGGGAGGGTATCTTCTCAGCCCCAGCATTTT
CASKGRVSSQPQHF